This T cell receptor (beta chain) emerged from a study of metastatic and nonmetastatic thyroid tumors. Study details: Patients with malignant and benign thyroid disease provided blood and tumor or nodule tissue, whose repertoires were compared. General study points: Malignant tumors reportedly showed significantly higher TCR beta diversity than benign nodules in both blood and tumor.

This clone was seen only once. The antigen is not known. Authors' processing steps: It was from CDR3 differences across clinicopathological groups that a distant-metastasis classifier for papillary thyroid cancer was built. TCRdb re-clonotyped the PCR reads through MiXCR. These V and J calls originate from TCRdb's pipeline instead of the authors' own analysis. The data contain about 15,000 clones, 20% to 30% of them singletons. Until they underwent thyroid surgery, no patient had received any treatment. The germline gives CDR1 SGHAT, CDR2 FQDESV (reference sequence). Trimming left V 5 bases short and J 9 bases short, with 20 bases between. The CDR3 consists of 16 residues.

Input material: tumor tissue. The rearrangement joins TRBV11-1 to TRBJ1-6; possible D gene TRBD1, 6 bases. The clonotype originates from a female donor with papillary thyroid cancer or a benign thyroid nodule (not recorded which). Some clones in this sample may be carry-over from other donors' samples. The CDR3 DNA reads as TGTGCCAGCAGCCTAGGGGGGCCGTGGGACGGTTCACCCCTCCACTTT. This gives the protein CASSLGGPWDGSPLHF. Combining the CDR3 with reference TRBV11-1 and TRBJ1-6 gives the whole variable domain EAEVAQSPRYKITEKSQAVAFWCDPISGHATLYWYRQILGQGPELLVQFQDESVVDDSQLPKDRFSAERLKGVDSTLKIQPAELGDSAMYLCASSLGGPWDGSPLHFGNGTRLTVT.